The clone carrying this T cell receptor (beta chain) was seen only once. The sample originates from a study of T cells in Graves' hyperthyroidism and ophthalmopathy. Amplification yielded TCR beta CDR3 regions, with RNA transcripts as the source. A set of HTBI primers served as the primers for a first-round RT-PCR of the TCR CDR3. TCRdb fed the multiplex PCR reads into MiXCR, producing one record per CDR3 protein. The sample contains roughly 200,000 distinct CDR3 sequences, roughly a sixth of which appear only once. Germline V gene data show CDR1 as MNHNS and CDR2 as SASEGT. V lost 6 bases to trimming and J lost 4 bases; unmatched junction nucleotides: 7. The CDR3 runs 14 residues.

The V gene is TRBV6-1, the J gene TRBJ2-5, with TRBD2 identical over 8 bases. The sequence was obtained from a woman between 45 and 65 years old with Graves' hyperthyroidism. Sequenced: blood. In nucleotides, the CDR3 is TGTGCCAGCAGCAGAAGCGGGAGTGGAGAGACCCAGTACTTC. Translated: CASSRSGSGETQYF.